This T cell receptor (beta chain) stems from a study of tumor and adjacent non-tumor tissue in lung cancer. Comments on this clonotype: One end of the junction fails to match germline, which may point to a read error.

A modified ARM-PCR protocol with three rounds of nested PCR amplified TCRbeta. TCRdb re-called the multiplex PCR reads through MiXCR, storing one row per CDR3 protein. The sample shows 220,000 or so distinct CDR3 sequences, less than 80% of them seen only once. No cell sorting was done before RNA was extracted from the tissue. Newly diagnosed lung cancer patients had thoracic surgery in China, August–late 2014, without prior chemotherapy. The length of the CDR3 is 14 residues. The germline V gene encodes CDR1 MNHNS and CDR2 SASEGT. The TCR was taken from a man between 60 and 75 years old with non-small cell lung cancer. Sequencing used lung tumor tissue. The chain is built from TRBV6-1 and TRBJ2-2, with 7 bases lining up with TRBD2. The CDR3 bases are TGTGCCAGCCTCACGCGGGGAGGGACCGGGAAGCTGTTTTTT. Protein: CASLTRGGTGKLFF.